The 23 T cell receptor beta chains in this list originate from one sample, sequenced in a study of response to subunit inactivated influenza vaccine. Each CDR3 protein gets one entry after TCRdb re-called the RT-PCR reads with MiXCR. Of 650,000 to 800,000 distinct CDR3 sequences in the sample, approximately 17% were seen once. The sample in question was PBMCs from blood, obtained 5 to 6 days after vaccination. These TCRs come from a man between 50 and 59 years old who received an inactivated influenza vaccine.

About this clonotype itself: This clone may be a read error of a much larger clone one base away. V gene TRBV5-8 combines with J gene TRBJ2-3; TRBD2 matches at 11 bases. After removal of 4 bases from V and 0 bases from J, the junction contained 4 bases not matched to a gene. The CDR3 sequence is 16 residues long. The germline CDR1 and CDR2 sequences are SGHTS and YDEGEE. CDR3 residues: CASSTWTSGSTDTQYF. The CDR3 bases are TGTGCCAGCAGCACCTGGACTAGCGGGAGCACAGATACGCAGTATTTT.

The J gene is TRBJ1-6, the V gene TRBV7-9; no firm D call. V lost 2 bases to trimming and J lost 8 bases, with 13 bases between them. The CDR3 runs to 15 residues. Germline values: CDR1 SEHNR, CDR2 FQNEAQ (reference sequence). Written as DNA, the CDR3 is TGTGCCAGCAGCTTATACGGCCTCGGGGATTCACCCCTCCACTTT. Translating it yields CASSLYGLGDSPLHF.

This clonotype occurred many times. CDR3: CASSPPTATEAFF. For the CDR3, the DNA is TGTGCCAGCAGCCCACCTACGGCCACTGAAGCTTTCTTT. The gene calls are TRBV28 and TRBJ1-1; D unresolved. V gave up 6 bases and J gave up 4 bases, with 12 bases separating them. The CDR3 covers 13 residues. Looked up from germline, CDR1 is MDHEN and CDR2 is SYDVKM.

J is TRBJ1-5 and V is TRBV19, with D tentatively TRBD1 (5 bases). The CDR3 has 15 amino acids. Germline CDR1 LNHDA, CDR2 SQIVND (reference sequence). The V end lost 6 bases, the J end lost 2 bases, and 14 bases lay between the germline ends. CDR3 sequence: CASSDPQGGNQPQHF. The DNA of the CDR3 is TGTGCCAGTAGCGATCCCCAAGGGGGCAATCAGCCCCAGCATTTT.

The rearrangement links TRBV20-1 to TRBJ1-1; 7 bases agree with TRBD1. The CDR3 has 13 amino acids. The germline gives CDR1 DFQATT, CDR2 SNEGSKA (reference sequence). Unmatched junction bases numbered 13, after V lost 4 bases and J lost 11 bases. CDR3 protein: CSATQGGAGEAFF. The CDR3 DNA reads as TGCAGTGCTACCCAGGGGGGAGCAGGGGAGGCTTTCTTT.

This chain links TRBV7-2 with TRBJ2-3; 11 nucleotides agree with TRBD2. Germline V gives CDR1 SGHTA, CDR2 FQGNSA. The CDR3 runs 16 residues. Trimming cost V 3 bases and J 4 bases; bases outside gene matches: 6. The CDR3 here is CASSFLAGGPPDTQYF. The CDR3 coding sequence is TGTGCCAGCAGCTTTTTAGCGGGAGGGCCCCCAGATACGCAGTATTTT.

This clonotype was seen at least ten times. The J gene is TRBJ2-1, the V gene TRBV24-1; 7 nucleotides line up with TRBD2. The V and J ends lost 6 bases and 5 bases, in that order; junction bases with no gene match: 9. Germline V gene data show CDR1 as KGHDR and CDR2 as SFDVKD. The CDR3 totals 15 residues. The DNA for the CDR3 is TGTGCCACCAGTAAACCGAGCGGGGCTAACAATGAGCAGTTCTTC. Its translation is CATSKPSGANNEQFF.

The table lists this clonotype with a few counts. The chain uses TRBV11-2 and TRBJ2-7; D possibly matches TRBD1 or TRBD2 (6 bases each). CDR1 is SGHAT and CDR2 is FQNNGV in the germline V gene. The V gene lost 1 base and the J gene lost 6 bases, with 13 bases spanning the gap. The CDR3 has 14 amino acids. The CDR3 DNA sequence: TGTGCCAGCAGCTTAGTTGGGGGGCTGGGCGAGCAGTACTTC. Its protein is CASSLVGGLGEQYF.

The chain couples TRBV6-1 to TRBJ2-5; the D gene is possibly TRBD2 (5 bases). The CDR3 loop spans 14 amino acids. Per germline, CDR1 MNHNS and CDR2 SASEGT. V lost 7 bases and J lost 2, with 14 bases in between. CDR3 region: CASTQRLLQETQYF. DNA of the CDR3: TGTGCCAGCACCCAGCGGCTTTTACAAGAGACCCAGTACTTC.

The V and J genes are TRBV20-1 and TRBJ2-5; D not certain. V was cut by 6 bases and J by 2 bases, with 16 bases left in between. In germline, CDR1 is DFQATT, CDR2 SNEGSKA (reference sequence). The CDR3 has 14 amino acids. DNA of the CDR3: TGCAGTGCCCTCCCGGGTGCGGATCAAGAGACCCAGTACTTC. Its protein is CSALPGADQETQYF.

This clonotype was detected only once. This chain joins TRBV7-6 and TRBJ2-1; 9 bases map to TRBD2. This CDR3 has 15 residues. V lost 5 bases to trimming and J lost 5 bases; unmatched junction nucleotides: 7. Germline CDR1 is SGHVS and CDR2 is FNYEAQ. CDR3 in amino acids: CASSAKREDDNEQFF. CDR3 nucleotides: TGTGCCAGCAGCGCGAAGCGGGAGGACGACAATGAGCAGTTCTTC.

The table lists this clonotype with a few counts. The V gene is TRBV5-1, the J gene TRBJ2-7; 10 nucleotides match TRBD2. CDR3 length: 15 amino acids. V was clipped by 0 bases and J by 6 bases; unmatched bases: 6. Germline V gives CDR1 SGHRS, CDR2 YFSETQ. This chain's CDR3 is CASSLAGTSVGEQYF. In nucleotides, the CDR3 is TGCGCCAGCAGCTTGGCCGGGACTAGCGTGGGCGAGCAGTACTTC.

The CDR3 here is CASSRSGQSSLRAFF. As DNA, the CDR3 is TGTGCCAGCAGTCGAAGCGGCCAGTCCTCCTTGCGGGCTTTCTTT. This chain connects TRBV6-1 to TRBJ1-1; D uncertain. Germline V gene lookup returns CDR1 MNHNS and CDR2 SASEGT. There are 15 residues in the CDR3. Trimming removed 5 bases from V and 11 bases from J, with 24 bases in between.

As to this clonotype: The junction differs from germline at one of its ends, possibly a read error. The gene calls are TRBV9 and TRBJ2-2; TRBD2 might be the D (5 bases). The CDR3 consists of 14 residues. Germline V gene data show CDR1 as SGDLS and CDR2 as YYNGEE. The CDR3 spells CASSIHLATGELVF. DNA for the CDR3: TGTGCCAGCAGCATTCACTTGGCCACCGGGGAGCTGGTTTTT.

V and J are TRBV20-1 and TRBJ1-2; 7 bases agree with TRBD1. The CDR3 is 14 amino acids. Trimming at V came to 3 bases and at J to 1 base, leaving 5 bases not matched to a gene. CDR1 and CDR2 from the germline V gene are DFQATT and SNEGSKA (reference sequence). CDR3 nucleotide sequence: TGCAGTGCTAGTGGTCAGGGGGATAACTATGGCTACACCTTC. Its protein is CSASGQGDNYGYTF.

The rearrangement links TRBV20-1 to TRBJ2-5; D is unclear. Germline V gene data show CDR1 as DFQATT and CDR2 as SNEGSKA (reference sequence). There are 11 residues in the CDR3. With 7 bases removed from V and 0 bases from J, the gap between germline ends came to 6 bases. The CDR3 reads CSVRYQETQYF. The CDR3 nucleotides are TGCAGTGTTAGGTACCAAGAGACCCAGTACTTC.

Only a few counts were recorded for this clonotype. The chain recombines TRBV6-6 with TRBJ2-2; D ambiguous. This CDR3 spans 13 amino acids. Germline CDR1 MNHNY, CDR2 SVGAGI (reference sequence). V was shortened by 6 bases and J by 3 bases, with 8 bases between the two germline ends. This chain's CDR3 is CASRETYTGELFF. The CDR3 region has the DNA TGTGCCAGCAGGGAGACGTACACCGGGGAGCTGTTTTTT.

The chain has TRBV6-2 or TRBV6-3 and TRBJ2-4; 7 bases line up with TRBD1. The CDR3 length is 14 residues. Germline lookup yields CDR1 MNHEY and CDR2 SVGEGT. V lost 2 bases and J lost 8; bases outside the gene matches: 6. For the CDR3, the DNA is TGTGCCAGCAGTTACACAGGGGCGCCGGACATTCAGTACTTC. Translated: CASSYTGAPDIQYF.

This clonotype came up a few times. V and J are TRBV25-1 and TRBJ1-2; D gene uncertain. There are 15 residues in the CDR3. From germline, CDR1 is MGHDK and CDR2 SYGVNS. The V end lost 1 base, the J end lost 4 bases, and 13 bases lay between the germline ends. This CDR3 is CASSELVGRVYGYTF. CDR3 bases: TGTGCCAGCAGTGAATTAGTAGGGAGAGTCTATGGCTACACCTTC.

This clonotype was seen a handful of times. V and J are TRBV5-1 and TRBJ2-5; TRBD1 might be the D (6 bases). V lost 2 bases and J lost 0, with 8 bases in between. CDR3 size: 14 residues. Germline CDR1 and CDR2: SGHRS and YFSETQ. DNA of the CDR3: TGCGCCAGCAGCTTTCAGGGGCACCAAGAGACCCAGTACTTC. This gives the protein CASSFQGHQETQYF.

This clonotype was detected only a few times. The V and J genes are TRBV28 and TRBJ2-7; D gene uncertain. CDR1 and CDR2 (germline): MDHEN, SYDVKM. CDR3 size: 13 residues. Trimming took 7 bases from V and 2 from J, leaving 12 bases between them. The chain's CDR3 is CASTRVQPYEQYF. CDR3 sequence (DNA): TGTGCCAGCACCCGAGTCCAGCCCTACGAGCAGTACTTC.

The sample holds a few counts of this clonotype. The gene calls are TRBV20-1 and TRBJ2-5, with TRBD1 identical over 7 bases. Germline V gene data show CDR1 as DFQATT and CDR2 as SNEGSKA (reference sequence). The CDR3 runs 15 residues. V trimming: 7 bases; J trimming: 2 bases; junction bases outside the gene matches: 13. The CDR3 spells CSVYDPGTAQETQYF. The CDR3 DNA follows: TGCAGTGTCTACGATCCCGGGACAGCTCAAGAGACCCAGTACTTC.

This clonotype was recorded a few times. The chain employs TRBV2 and TRBJ2-1; D uncertain. Trimming stripped 6 bases from V and 7 bases from J, with 7 bases between. CDR3 length: 11 amino acids. Per the germline V gene, CDR1 is SNHLY and CDR2 is FYNNEI. The CDR3 sequence: CASRLGNEQFF. As DNA, the CDR3 is TGTGCCAGCAGACTGGGAAATGAGCAGTTCTTC.